This T cell receptor beta chain was profiled in a study of T cell clonotyping in hematopoietic cell transplantation (TCRdb year 2021). As for the study more broadly: Recipient samples taken before transplant were obtained following cytoreduction. A total of 135 blood samples were collected in the study from 35 to 45 consecutive transplant recipients and their related donors. Recruitment of patients ran from September 2015 to early 2017, and follow-up continued until September 2020 or until death.

In the paper's terms, the time point label means: recipient sample about 28 days before transplant, after cytoreduction. Blood from recipients was drawn about 28 days before transplant and again at days 30, 100 and 180 after transplant. Using Nuclei Lysis Solution, genomic DNA was extracted from unfractionated peripheral blood mononuclear cells that were either fresh or cryopreserved. What the authors observed across the whole study: After transplant, TCR diversity in recipients dropped, and pathologically expanded clonotypes increased progressively from day 30 to day 180. Broader posttransplant TCR repertoire diversity was predicted by donor and pretransplant recipient Inverse Simpson Index values. The sample size was limited, and CD4 and CD8 repertoire contributions could not be separated because cells were not sorted. Overlap with donor repertoires was found for only a small fraction of recipient repertoires, with over 97% found to appear de novo at the given depth.

The immunoSEQ assay, a bias-controlled multiplex PCR using V- and J-specific primers, was used to amplify TCR beta CDR3 regions from genomic DNA. In a second PCR step, a proprietary barcode and Illumina adapter sequences were attached to the CDR3 amplicons. CDR3 libraries were sequenced on an Illumina MiSeq instrument. Per the authors' processing: Export and quality control were done with immunoSEQ Analyzer 3.0, while downstream analyses used R Bioconductor and Immunarch. Only productive rearrangements in the normalized downsampled data set went into calculating the repertoire metrics. Clonotypes larger than 5 templates in the normalized cohort were defined as pathologically expanded. Repertoire diversity was measured with the Inverse Simpson Index. To capture all clonotypes, the CMV-specificity analyses were run on the non-normalized data set. TCRdb re-hosts the immuneACCESS table, in-frame sequences only. Its copies lack some clones; in the studies checked, an unresolved V gene accounts for under half of them, and the cause for the rest is not known. That table gives V, J and clone size, and the DNA gave D and trimming. This sample holds 30,000 to 40,000 clones; around 95% were observed only once. In total, the top ten clones hold under 2% of the sample.

Of note for this clone: There is no known antigen for this receptor. Base quality data are lacking; no much larger clone is found one base away.

Measured from the cysteine to the phenylalanine, the CDR3 is 15 residues long. Left in the record is the CDR3 DNA by itself, 45 bases read in frame from the first base. Via the germline V gene, CDR1 is MDHEN and CDR2 SYDVKM. The junction carries 15 bases between V and J, which are trimmed by 7 bases and 0 bases respectively. This TCR derives from a man aged 40-49 years with chronic myeloid leukemia. Some clones in this sample may be carry-over from other donors' samples. The sample in question was peripheral blood mononuclear cells, obtained before stem cell transplant. Recombination linked TRBV28 to TRBJ1-1; the D region possibly corresponds to TRBD1 (6 bases align). Here is the DNA: TGTGCCAGCACTCCCCCGGGGGGCATGAACACTGAAGCTTTCTTT. This encodes CASTPPGGMNTEAFF.